These T cell receptor beta chains were read from a single sample in a study of cytotoxic CD8 clonotypes in ibrutinib-treated CLL. Libraries were prepared by immunoSEQ multiplex PCR; TCRdb keeps only in-frame clonotypes and omits some of them. The sample holds hundreds of thousands of clones; 65% to 80% are singletons and the top ten take approximately 6%. This specimen consisted of PBMCs, obtained after 12 months of ibrutinib treatment. The receptors derive from a human donor with chronic lymphocytic leukemia. Each CDR3 is given with its conserved first and last residue. D genes are given only for firm matches. Size values are once, few and many counts, or a class for expanded clones, and some rows have none.

size	V	D	J	DNA	CDR3
NA	TRBV18	NA	TRBJ2-2	TGTGCCAGCTCACCTACCCCCGCCCGACAGCGAAACACCGGGGAGCTGTTTTTT	CASSPTPARQRNTGELFF
NA	TRBV6-1	NA	TRBJ1-2	TGTGCCAGCAGCCCCTCGGTGGGAGCTAACTATGGCTACACCTTC	CASSPSVGANYGYTF
NA	TRBV4-1	TRBD1	TRBJ1-1	TGCGCCAGCAGCCAAGAAGGGGAGGGGGCGCCGAACACTGAAGCTTTCTTT	CASSQEGEGAPNTEAFF
NA	TRBV19	NA	TRBJ1-5	TGTGCCAGTTGTCCCATGGACAGTCGCATTCAGCCCCAGCATTTT	CASCPMDSRIQPQHF
NA	TRBV9	NA	TRBJ2-7	TGTGCCAGCAGCCCAATGGGACGGAGCTACGAGCAGTACTTC	CASSPMGRSYEQYF
few	TRBV7-9	TRBD1	TRBJ1-6	TGTGCCAGCAGCTTCGGGACAGGGAATTCACCCCTCCACTTT	CASSFGTGNSPLHF
few	TRBV18	TRBD1	TRBJ2-3	TGTGCCAGCTCACCGTCATGGATACAGGGGGACACAGATACGCAGTATTTT	CASSPSWIQGDTDTQYF
NA	TRBV7-9	NA	TRBJ1-1	TGTGCCAGCAGCTTGGGGGTGATGAACACTGAAGCTTTCTTT	CASSLGVMNTEAFF
NA	TRBV11-2	NA	TRBJ1-1	TGTGCCAGCAGCTTAGAGGGCCGAGGGGTTACCATGAACACTGAAGCTTTCTTT	CASSLEGRGVTMNTEAFF
NA	TRBV6-1	TRBD1	TRBJ2-2	TGTGCCAGCAGAGAAGGACAGGGGGTCGTTACCGGGGAGCTGTTTTTT	CASREGQGVVTGELFF
NA	TRBV19	TRBD1	TRBJ1-1	TGTGCCAGTATCAGGACAGGGGGCTTAACTAAAGCTTTCTTT	CASIRTGGLTKAFF
NA	TRBV11-1	TRBD1	TRBJ1-1	TGTGCCAGCAGTTCCCGGGACAGGGTAATGAACACTGAAGCTTTCTTT	CASSSRDRVMNTEAFF
NA	TRBV7-2	TRBD1	TRBJ1-1	TGTGCCAGCAGCCCTCAGGGGGGAACTGAAGCTTTCTTT	CASSPQGGTEAFF
NA	TRBV18	NA	TRBJ1-1	TGTGCCAGCTCACCAGGCAAGTCGACTGAAGCTTTCTTT	CASSPGKSTEAFF
NA	TRBV7-7	TRBD1	TRBJ2-1	TGTGCTAGCAGCCCCGGACAGGGGAAGATGGTCAATGAGCAGTTCTTC	CASSPGQGKMVNEQFF
NA	TRBV5-1	TRBD1	TRBJ2-7	TGCGCCAGCAGCGCCGGACAGGGAGACTACGAGCAGTACTTC	CASSAGQGDYEQYF
NA	TRBV6-5	NA	TRBJ1-1	TGTGCCTGCAGGATTCAGTTGAACACTGAAGCTTTCTTT	CACRIQLNTEAFF
many	TRBV4-2	NA	TRBJ1-3	TGTGCCAGCAGCCAGAGGGACCGAGGGGACTCTGGAAACACCATATATTTT	CASSQRDRGDSGNTIYF
NA	TRBV18	NA	TRBJ1-1	TGTGCCAGCTCACGACGGACAGAGAACACTGAAGCTTTCTTT	CASSRRTENTEAFF
NA	TRBV25-1	TRBD1	TRBJ2-4	TGTGCCAGCAGGCCAGGGGGCGGAAACATTCAGTACTTC	CASRPGGGNIQYF
NA	TRBV7-9	TRBD2	TRBJ2-3	TGTGCCAGCAGCTTAGTAGCTAGCGGGAGTTCCGATACGCAGTATTTT	CASSLVASGSSDTQYF
NA	TRBV30	NA	TRBJ1-5	TGTGCCTGGAGTGTACTGGGAATCGGGCAGAATCAGCCCCAGCATTTT	CAWSVLGIGQNQPQHF
NA	TRBV6-5	NA	TRBJ1-3	TGTGCCAGCACTAAAACACGGGGGCCTGGAAACACCATATATTTT	CASTKTRGPGNTIYF
NA	TRBV19	NA	TRBJ2-1	TGTGCCAGTAGTCCCGGGACAACCTCCTACAATGAGCAGTTCTTC	CASSPGTTSYNEQFF
NA	TRBV18	TRBD1	TRBJ1-1	TGTGCCAGCTCACCCCGGACAGGGGGCAAGGACACTGAAGCTTTCTTT	CASSPRTGGKDTEAFF